This entry features one TCR beta chain sequence. The sample is drawn from a study of PD-L1 blockade in urothelial cancer. About the research overall: It was at some point between 2013 and 2014 that patients started atezolizumab at 1,200 mg intravenously every 3 weeks. About 90% of the 29 patients were males with bladder-origin urothelial cancer. At 3 weeks (second dose) and 6 weeks after starting treatment, blood was analyzed.

PCRs each included synthetic TCR analog templates spiked in. Assay used: immunoSEQ multiplex PCR; TCRdb lists only in-frame clones, some missing. The top ten clones hold 2% to 3% of a sample with approximately 100,000 clones, approximately 86% of them seen once. This TCR came from a man aged 50 to 60 with urothelial cancer. Sequencing used PBMCs, obtained around atezolizumab (anti-PD-L1) treatment.

The CDR3 DNA is TGTGCCAGCAGGGCGGGACAGAGGAACACCGGGGAGCTGTTTTTT. Its protein is CASRAGQRNTGELFF. This chain uses TRBV6-5 with TRBJ2-2; the D gene is possibly TRBD1 (7 bases). The ends were cut back, 6 bases at V and 1 base at J, with 12 bases in the middle. The V gene's germline CDR1 is MNHEY and CDR2 SVGAGI. CDR3 length equals 15 residues.